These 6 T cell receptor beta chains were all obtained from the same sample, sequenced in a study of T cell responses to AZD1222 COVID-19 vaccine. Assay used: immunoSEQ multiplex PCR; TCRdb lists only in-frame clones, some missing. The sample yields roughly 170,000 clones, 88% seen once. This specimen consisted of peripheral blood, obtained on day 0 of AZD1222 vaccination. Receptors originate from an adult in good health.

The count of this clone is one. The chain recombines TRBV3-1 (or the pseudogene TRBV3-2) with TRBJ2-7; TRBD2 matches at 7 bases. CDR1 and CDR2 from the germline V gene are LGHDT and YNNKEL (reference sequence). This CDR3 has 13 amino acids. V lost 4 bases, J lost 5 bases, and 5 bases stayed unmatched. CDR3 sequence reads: CASSPRELNEQYF. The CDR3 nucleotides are TGTGCCAGCAGCCCGCGGGAGCTAAACGAGCAGTACTTC.

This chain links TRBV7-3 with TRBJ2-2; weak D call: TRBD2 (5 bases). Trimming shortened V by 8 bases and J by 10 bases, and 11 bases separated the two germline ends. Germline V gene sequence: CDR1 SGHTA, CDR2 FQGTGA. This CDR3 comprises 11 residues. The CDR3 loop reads CASPRGSELFF. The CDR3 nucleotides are TGTGCCAGCCCCCGGGGTTCGGAGCTGTTTTTT. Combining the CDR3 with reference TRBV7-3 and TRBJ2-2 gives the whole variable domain GAGVSQTPSNKVTEKGKYVELRCDPISGHTALYWYRQSLGQGPEFLIYFQGTGAADDSGLPNDRFFAVRPEGSVSTLKIQRTERGDSAVYLCASPRGSELFFGEGSRLTVL.

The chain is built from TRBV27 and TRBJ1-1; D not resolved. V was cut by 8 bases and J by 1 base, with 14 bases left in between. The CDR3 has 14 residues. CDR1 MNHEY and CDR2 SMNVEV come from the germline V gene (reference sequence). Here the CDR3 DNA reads TGTGCCAGCGGATTCCGGTGGGAGAACACTGAAGCTTTCTTT. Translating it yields CASGFRWENTEAFF.

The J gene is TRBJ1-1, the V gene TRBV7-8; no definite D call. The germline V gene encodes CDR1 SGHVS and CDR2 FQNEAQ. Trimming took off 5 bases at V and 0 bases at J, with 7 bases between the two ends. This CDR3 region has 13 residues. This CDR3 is CASSPRMNTEAFF. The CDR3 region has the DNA TGTGCCAGCAGCCCTCGCATGAACACTGAAGCTTTCTTT.

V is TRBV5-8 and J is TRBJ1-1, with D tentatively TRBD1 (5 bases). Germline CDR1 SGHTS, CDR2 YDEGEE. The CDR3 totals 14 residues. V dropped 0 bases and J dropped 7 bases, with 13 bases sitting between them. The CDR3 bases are TGTGCCAGCAGCTTGGGGCAGGGCTGGAGTGAAGCTTTCTTT. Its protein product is CASSLGQGWSEAFF.

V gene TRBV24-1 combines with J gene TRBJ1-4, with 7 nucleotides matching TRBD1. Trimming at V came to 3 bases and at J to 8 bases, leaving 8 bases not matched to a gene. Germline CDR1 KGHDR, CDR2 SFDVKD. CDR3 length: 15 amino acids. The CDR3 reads CATSDRQGPREKLFF. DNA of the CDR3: TGTGCCACCAGTGATCGACAGGGACCTCGCGAAAAACTGTTTTTT.